A single sample is the source of the 6 T cell receptor beta chains below, sequenced in a study of CD8 T cells in ankylosing spondylitis (dated by TCRdb to about 2017). The receptor library was made with 5' RACE. Sequencing instrument: Illumina HiSeq 2500. Using fastp at Q25 and MiXCR, TCRdb reprocessed the public reads and kept productive beta chains. For every CDR3 protein sequence, its rows merge into one entry that carries the most common genes and DNA. This sample gives some 140,000 distinct CDR3 sequences in total; 7.5% to 9.5% of them show up just once. The ten largest clones take up about 7.1% of the sample. The specimen was synovial fluid, either unsorted or a sorted T cell fraction (not recorded which). Receptors originate from a male donor with ankylosing spondylitis.

V is TRBV12-2 and J is TRBJ2-6. TRBV12-2 is assigned pseudogene status. The CDR3 contains 15 residues. The chain's CDR3 is CASRPHSSGANVLTF. CDR3 nucleotide sequence: TGTGCAAGTCGCCCCCATAGCTCTGGGGCCAACGTCCTGACTTTC.

In its sample, this clonotype was seen a few times. V usage is TRBV12-5 and J usage is TRBJ1-6; D call uncertain. Trimming cost V 6 bases and J 0 bases, with 9 bases left between them. Germline CDR1 reads LGHNT; CDR2 reads FRNRAP. This CDR3 comprises 15 residues. The CDR3 region has the DNA TGTGCTAGTGGCTCATCGAGCTCCTATAATTCACCCCTCCACTTT. Amino acids: CASGSSSSYNSPLHF.

This clonotype was detected many times. The chain combines TRBV7-2 with TRBJ1-1, with D uncertain. The CDR3 sequence is 13 residues long. Trimming removed 2 bases from V and 5 bases from J, with 9 bases in between. Germline V gene sequence: CDR1 SGHTA, CDR2 FQGNSA. The CDR3: CASSLRTGTEAFF. CDR3 nucleotide sequence: TGTGCCAGCAGCTTAAGGACGGGGACTGAAGCTTTCTTT.

In this sample, this clonotype turned up many times. The rearrangement joins TRBV20-1 to TRBJ2-1, with 9 bases lining up with TRBD2. The CDR3 runs 18 residues. After removal of 0 bases from V and 0 bases from J, the junction contained 9 bases not matched to a gene. Germline values: CDR1 DFQATT, CDR2 SNEGSKA (reference sequence). Here the CDR3 reads CSARDRLAGASSYNEQFF. The CDR3 region has the DNA TGCAGTGCTAGAGATCGCTTAGCGGGGGCTAGCTCCTACAATGAGCAGTTCTTC.

Only a few counts were recorded for this clonotype. The chain is built from TRBV2 and TRBJ2-4; no definite D call. The ends were cut back, 4 bases at V and 8 bases at J, with 6 bases in the middle. The germline V gene has CDR1 SNHLY and CDR2 FYNNEI. The CDR3 contains 11 residues. CDR3 protein: CASSVVDIQYF. The CDR3 nucleotides are TGTGCCAGCAGTGTGGTAGACATTCAGTACTTC.

A word on this clonotype: Since a much larger clone is just one base distant, this may be a read error. V gene TRBV6-6 combines with J gene TRBJ2-1; D might be TRBD2 (6 bases). V was cut by 8 bases and J by 4 bases, with 9 bases left in between. There are 12 residues in the CDR3. The germline gives CDR1 MNHNY, CDR2 SVGAGI (reference sequence). CDR3 sequence reads: CASGGTYNEQFF. The CDR3 bases are TGTGCCAGCGGCGGGACTTACAATGAGCAGTTCTTC.